Following are 3 T cell receptor beta chains from one sample sequenced in a study of shared clonotypes between healthy human individuals. Clones were sequenced by immunoSEQ multiplex PCR, and TCRdb holds only the in-frame ones, with some missing. Here the sample spans around 2,000,000 clones, 90% to 95% being singletons. Material: naive CD4+ T cells sorted from blood. Subset defined: CD45RA+ positively selected. These receptor sequences come from a man between 18 and 29 years old in good health.

The CDR3 loop is CASSPTRGETQYF. CDR3 nucleotides: TGTGCCAGCAGCCCAACTAGGGGAGAGACCCAGTACTTC. The V and J genes are TRBV7-3 and TRBJ2-5; D may match TRBD1 or TRBD2 (5 bases each). Germline V gene sequence: CDR1 SGHTA, CDR2 FQGTGA. The germline V and J ends were trimmed by 5 bases and 4 bases, with 11 bases remaining between them. This CDR3 comprises 13 residues.

V and J are TRBV6-1 and TRBJ1-2; 7 nucleotides line up with TRBD1. Germline V gene data show CDR1 as MNHNS and CDR2 as SASEGT. This CDR3 contains 15 residues. The junction had 9 bases not matched to a gene; V was cut back by 4 bases and J by 4 bases. This chain's CDR3 is CASSGNRGRFYGYTF. The DNA for the CDR3 is TGTGCCAGCAGTGGAAACAGGGGCCGCTTCTATGGCTACACCTTC.

Worth noting for this clone: This specimen includes other DNA sequences encoding the same CDR3. J is TRBJ2-5 and V is TRBV15, with 7 bases that match TRBD2. V was pared by 0 bases and J by 5 bases, with 0 bases of the junction left unmatched. The CDR3 runs to 13 residues. The V gene's germline CDR1 is LNHNV and CDR2 YYDKDF (reference sequence). CDR3 residues: CATSRDSGETQYF. CDR3 DNA sequence: TGTGCCACCAGCAGAGATAGCGGGGAGACCCAGTACTTC.